This TCR beta chain derives from a study of T-cell reconstitution after alpha-beta-depleted transplantation in children. Whole-study findings and limits: Newly generated T cells supplied most T-cell counts and diversity one year post-transplant. At around two months after transplant, the alpha-beta T cells were reportedly derived from several hundred expanded clones that came from non-depleted graft cells.

Of note for this clonotype: The antigen is not known.

Researchers prepared the TCRbeta library using unique molecular identifiers, the study reports. MiXCR, run by TCRdb on the PCR reads, gives a single entry per CDR3 protein. The sample has some 460,000 distinct CDR3 sequences; about 17% are singletons. From germline, CDR1 is SGDLS and CDR2 YYNGEE. CDR3 length: 16 amino acids. Trimming took 1 base from V and 0 from J, leaving 11 bases between them. The source was PBMCs, mostly from graft donor cells, collected 360 days after TCRalphabeta/CD19-depleted stem cell transplant. This TCR was sampled from a boy under three years old who had a stem cell transplant for Wiskott-Aldrich syndrome, so the T cells may come from the graft donor. This chain joins TRBV9 and TRBJ2-1; D is unresolved. In DNA form, the CDR3 reads TGTGCCAGCAGCGTAAGGGCTCCCAGCTCCTACAATGAGCAGTTCTTC. The encoded protein is CASSVRAPSSYNEQFF.